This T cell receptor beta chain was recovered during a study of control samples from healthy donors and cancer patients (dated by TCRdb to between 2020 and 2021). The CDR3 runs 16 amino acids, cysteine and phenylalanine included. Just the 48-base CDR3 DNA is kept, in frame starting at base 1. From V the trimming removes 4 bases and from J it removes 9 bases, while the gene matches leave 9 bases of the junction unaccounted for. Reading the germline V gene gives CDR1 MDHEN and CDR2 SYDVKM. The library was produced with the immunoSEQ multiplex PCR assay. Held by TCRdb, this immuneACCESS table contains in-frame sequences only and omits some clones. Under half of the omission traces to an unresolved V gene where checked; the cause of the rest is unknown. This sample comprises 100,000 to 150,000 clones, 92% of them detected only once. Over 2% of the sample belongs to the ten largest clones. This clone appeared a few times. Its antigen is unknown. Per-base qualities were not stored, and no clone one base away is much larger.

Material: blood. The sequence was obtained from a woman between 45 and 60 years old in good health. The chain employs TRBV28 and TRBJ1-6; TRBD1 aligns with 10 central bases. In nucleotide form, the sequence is TGTGCCAGCAGTTCGACAGGGGGCCCGCCGGGTTCACCCCTCCACTTT. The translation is CASSSTGGPPGSPLHF.